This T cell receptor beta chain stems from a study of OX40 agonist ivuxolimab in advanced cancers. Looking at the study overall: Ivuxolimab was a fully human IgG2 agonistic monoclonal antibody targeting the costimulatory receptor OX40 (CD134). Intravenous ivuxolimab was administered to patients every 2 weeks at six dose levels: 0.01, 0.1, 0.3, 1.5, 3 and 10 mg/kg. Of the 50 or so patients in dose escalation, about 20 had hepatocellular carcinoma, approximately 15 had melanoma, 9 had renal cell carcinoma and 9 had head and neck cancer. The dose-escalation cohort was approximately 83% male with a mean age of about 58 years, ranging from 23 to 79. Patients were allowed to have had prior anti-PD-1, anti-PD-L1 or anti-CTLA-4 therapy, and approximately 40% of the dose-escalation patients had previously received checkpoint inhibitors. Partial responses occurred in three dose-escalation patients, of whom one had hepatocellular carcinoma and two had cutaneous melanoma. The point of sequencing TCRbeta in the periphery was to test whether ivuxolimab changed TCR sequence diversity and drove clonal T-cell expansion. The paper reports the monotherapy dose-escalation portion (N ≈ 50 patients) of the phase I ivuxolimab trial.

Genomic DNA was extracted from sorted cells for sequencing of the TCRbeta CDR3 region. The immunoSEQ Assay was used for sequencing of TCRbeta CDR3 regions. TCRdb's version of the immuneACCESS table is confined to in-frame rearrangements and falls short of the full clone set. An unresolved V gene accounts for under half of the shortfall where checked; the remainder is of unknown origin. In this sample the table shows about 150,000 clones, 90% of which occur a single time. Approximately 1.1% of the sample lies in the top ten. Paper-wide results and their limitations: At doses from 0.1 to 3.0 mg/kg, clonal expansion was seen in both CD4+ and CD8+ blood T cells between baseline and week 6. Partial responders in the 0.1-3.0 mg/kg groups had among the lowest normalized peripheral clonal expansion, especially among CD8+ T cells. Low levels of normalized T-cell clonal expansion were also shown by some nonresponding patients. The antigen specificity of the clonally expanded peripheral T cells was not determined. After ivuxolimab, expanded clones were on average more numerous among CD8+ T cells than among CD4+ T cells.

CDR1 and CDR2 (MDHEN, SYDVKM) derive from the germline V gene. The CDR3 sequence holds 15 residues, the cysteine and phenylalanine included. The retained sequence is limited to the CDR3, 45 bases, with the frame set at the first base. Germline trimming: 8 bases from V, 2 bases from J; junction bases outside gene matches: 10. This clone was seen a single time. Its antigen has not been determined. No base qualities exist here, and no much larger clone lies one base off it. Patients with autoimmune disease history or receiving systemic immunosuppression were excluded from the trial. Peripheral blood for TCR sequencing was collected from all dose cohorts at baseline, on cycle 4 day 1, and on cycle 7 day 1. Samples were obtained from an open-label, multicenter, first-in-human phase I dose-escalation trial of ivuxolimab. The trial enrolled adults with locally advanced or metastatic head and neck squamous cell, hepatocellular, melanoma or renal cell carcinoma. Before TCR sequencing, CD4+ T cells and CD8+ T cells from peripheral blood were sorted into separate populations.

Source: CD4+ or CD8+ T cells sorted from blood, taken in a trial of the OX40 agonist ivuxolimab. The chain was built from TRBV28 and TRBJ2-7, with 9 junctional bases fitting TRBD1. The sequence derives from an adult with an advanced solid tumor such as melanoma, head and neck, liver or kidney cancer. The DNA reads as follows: TGTGCCAGCGTAGATAAGACAGGGGGAACCTACGAGCAGTACTTC. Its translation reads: CASVDKTGGTYEQYF.